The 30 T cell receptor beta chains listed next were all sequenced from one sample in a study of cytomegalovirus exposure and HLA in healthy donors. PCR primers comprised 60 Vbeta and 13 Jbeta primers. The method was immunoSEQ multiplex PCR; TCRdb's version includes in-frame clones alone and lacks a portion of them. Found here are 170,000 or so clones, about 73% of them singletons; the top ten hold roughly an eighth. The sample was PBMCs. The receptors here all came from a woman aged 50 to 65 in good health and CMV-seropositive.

Written as DNA, the CDR3 is TGTGCCAGCAGTCCCGACATTAGGTGCACTGAAGCTTTCTTT. It encodes CASSPDIRCTEAFF. The gene calls are TRBV2 and TRBJ1-1; D is unresolved. Trimming removed 5 bases from V and 4 bases from J, with 14 bases in between. CDR1 and CDR2 from the germline V gene are SNHLY and FYNNEI. This CDR3 contains 14 residues.

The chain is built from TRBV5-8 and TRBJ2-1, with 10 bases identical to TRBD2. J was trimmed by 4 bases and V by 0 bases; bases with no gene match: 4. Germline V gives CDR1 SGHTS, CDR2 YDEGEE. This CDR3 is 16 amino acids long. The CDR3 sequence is CASSLDSGGPYNEQFF. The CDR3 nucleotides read TGTGCCAGCAGCTTGGATAGCGGGGGGCCGTACAATGAGCAGTTCTTC.

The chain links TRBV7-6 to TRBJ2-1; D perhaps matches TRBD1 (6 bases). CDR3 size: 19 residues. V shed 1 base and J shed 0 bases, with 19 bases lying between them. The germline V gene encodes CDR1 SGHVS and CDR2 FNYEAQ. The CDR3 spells CASSLVSGDDLLSYNEQFF. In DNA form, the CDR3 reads TGTGCCAGCAGCTTAGTATCAGGGGACGACCTTCTCTCCTACAATGAGCAGTTCTTC.

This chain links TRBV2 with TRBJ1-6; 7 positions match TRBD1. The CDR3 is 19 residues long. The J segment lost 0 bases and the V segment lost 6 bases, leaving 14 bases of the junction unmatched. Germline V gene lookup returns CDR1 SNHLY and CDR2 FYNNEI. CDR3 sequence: CASSAPTGFTSSYNSPLHF. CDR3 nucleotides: TGTGCCAGCAGCGCACCGACAGGGTTTACTAGCTCCTATAATTCACCCCTCCACTTT.

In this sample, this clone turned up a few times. For the CDR3, the DNA is TGCGCCAGCAGCGCAGGGTCAATCTCTGGAAACACCATATATTTT. This codes for CASSAGSISGNTIYF. The genes are TRBV5-1 and TRBJ1-3, with TRBD1 as a possible D gene (5 bases). The germline gives CDR1 SGHRS, CDR2 YFSETQ. The CDR3 consists of 15 residues. V was shortened by 4 bases and J by 0 bases, with 11 bases between the two germline ends.

The CDR3 DNA reads TGTGCCAGCAGCCTCGGGACAAACTATGGCTACACCTTC. Amino acid sequence: CASSLGTNYGYTF. The chain has TRBV2 and TRBJ1-2; D might be TRBD1 (6 bases). Germline-derived CDR1 and CDR2 are SNHLY and FYNNEI. The CDR3 is made up of 13 amino acids. The ends were cut back, 6 bases at V and 2 bases at J, with 10 bases in the middle.

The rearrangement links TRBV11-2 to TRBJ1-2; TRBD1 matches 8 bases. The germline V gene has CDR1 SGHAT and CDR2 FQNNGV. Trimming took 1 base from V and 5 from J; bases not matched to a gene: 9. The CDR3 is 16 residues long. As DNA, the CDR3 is TGTGCCAGCAGCTTAGGCCCAGACCAGGGGGCGTATGGCTACACCTTC. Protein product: CASSLGPDQGAYGYTF.

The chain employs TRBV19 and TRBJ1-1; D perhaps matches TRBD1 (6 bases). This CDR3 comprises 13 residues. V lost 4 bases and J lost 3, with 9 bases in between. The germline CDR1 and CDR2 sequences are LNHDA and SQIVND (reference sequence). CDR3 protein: CASSTRGYTEAFF. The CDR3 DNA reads TGTGCCAGTAGTACCAGGGGATACACTGAAGCTTTCTTT.

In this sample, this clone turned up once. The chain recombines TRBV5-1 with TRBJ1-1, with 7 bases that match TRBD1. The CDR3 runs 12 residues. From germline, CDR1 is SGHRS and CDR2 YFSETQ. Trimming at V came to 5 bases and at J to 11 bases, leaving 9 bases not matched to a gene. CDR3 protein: CASSPGGMTAFF. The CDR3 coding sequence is TGCGCCAGCAGTCCAGGGGGTATGACGGCTTTCTTT. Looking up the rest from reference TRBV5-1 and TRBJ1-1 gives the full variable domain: KAGVTQTPRYLIKTRGQQVTLSCSPISGHRSVSWYQQTPGQGLQFLFEYFSETQRNKGNFPGRFSGRQFSNSRSEMNVSTLELGDSALYLCASSPGGMTAFFGQGTRLTVV.

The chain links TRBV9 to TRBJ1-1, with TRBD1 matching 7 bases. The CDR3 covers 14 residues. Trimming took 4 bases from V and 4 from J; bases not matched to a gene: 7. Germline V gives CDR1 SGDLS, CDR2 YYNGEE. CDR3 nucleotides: TGTGCCAGCAGCCTCCTTGACAGGGCCACTGAAGCTTTCTTT. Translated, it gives CASSLLDRATEAFF.

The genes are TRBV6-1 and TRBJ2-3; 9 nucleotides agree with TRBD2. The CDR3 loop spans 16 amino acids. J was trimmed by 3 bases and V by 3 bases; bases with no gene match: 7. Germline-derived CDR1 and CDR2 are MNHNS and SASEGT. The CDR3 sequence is CASSDLAGYGTDTQYF. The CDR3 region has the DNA TGTGCCAGCAGTGATCTAGCGGGGTATGGGACAGATACGCAGTATTTT.

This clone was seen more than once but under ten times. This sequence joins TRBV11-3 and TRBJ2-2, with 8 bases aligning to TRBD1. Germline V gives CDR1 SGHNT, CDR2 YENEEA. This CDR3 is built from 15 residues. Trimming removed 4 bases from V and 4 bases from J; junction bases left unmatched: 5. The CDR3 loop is CASSSQGAFTGELFF. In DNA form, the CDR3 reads TGTGCCAGCAGCTCGCAGGGGGCATTCACCGGGGAGCTGTTTTTT.

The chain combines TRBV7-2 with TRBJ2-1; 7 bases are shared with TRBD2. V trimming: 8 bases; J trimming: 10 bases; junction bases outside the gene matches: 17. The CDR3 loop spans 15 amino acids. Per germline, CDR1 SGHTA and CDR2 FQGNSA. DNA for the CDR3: TGTGCCAGCGTCAGCAGCAGCGGGGTCCCAGGAGAGCAGTTCTTC. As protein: CASVSSSGVPGEQFF.

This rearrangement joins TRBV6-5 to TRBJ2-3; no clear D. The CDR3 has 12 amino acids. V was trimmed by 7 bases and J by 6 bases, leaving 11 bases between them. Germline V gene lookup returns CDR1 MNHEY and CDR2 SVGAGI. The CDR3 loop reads CASTNEEDTQYF. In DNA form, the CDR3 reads TGTGCCAGCACCAACGAAGAGGATACGCAGTATTTT.

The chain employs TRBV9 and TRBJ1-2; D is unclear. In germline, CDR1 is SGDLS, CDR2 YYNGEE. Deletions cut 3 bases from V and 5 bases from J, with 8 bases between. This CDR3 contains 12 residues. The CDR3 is CASSGAVYGYTF. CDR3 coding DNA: TGTGCCAGCAGCGGGGCAGTATATGGCTACACCTTC.

CDR3 amino acids: CASSEGRGQGTEAFF. The CDR3 DNA sequence: TGTGCCAGCAGTGAAGGCAGGGGGCAAGGCACTGAAGCTTTCTTT. This sequence joins TRBV6-1 and TRBJ1-1; 8 bases are shared with TRBD1. The CDR3 has 15 residues. V gave up 1 base and J gave up 4 bases; unmatched junction bases: 5. Germline V gene data show CDR1 as MNHNS and CDR2 as SASEGT.

CDR3: CASAMAGPLHTQYF. The CDR3 region has the DNA TGTGCCAGCGCGATGGCGGGGCCCCTTCATACGCAGTATTTT. The chain links TRBV11-2 to TRBJ2-3; D is perhaps TRBD2 (6 bases). Between the trimmed V and J ends, which lost 8 bases and 7 bases, there was a span of 19 bases. The CDR3 is made up of 14 amino acids. Germline V gives CDR1 SGHAT, CDR2 FQNNGV.

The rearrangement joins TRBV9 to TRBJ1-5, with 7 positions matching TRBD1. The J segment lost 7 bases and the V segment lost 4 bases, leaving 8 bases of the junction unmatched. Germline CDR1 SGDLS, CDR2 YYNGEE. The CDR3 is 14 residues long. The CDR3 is CASSSKPGGQPQHF. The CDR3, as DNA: TGTGCCAGCAGCTCCAAACCAGGGGGGCAGCCCCAGCATTTT. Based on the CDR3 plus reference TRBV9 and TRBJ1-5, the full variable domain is DSGVTQTPKHLITATGQRVTLRCSPRSGDLSVYWYQQSLDQGLQFLIQYYNGEERAKGNILERFSAQQFPDLHSELNLSSLELGDSALYFCASSSKPGGQPQHFGDGTRLSIL.

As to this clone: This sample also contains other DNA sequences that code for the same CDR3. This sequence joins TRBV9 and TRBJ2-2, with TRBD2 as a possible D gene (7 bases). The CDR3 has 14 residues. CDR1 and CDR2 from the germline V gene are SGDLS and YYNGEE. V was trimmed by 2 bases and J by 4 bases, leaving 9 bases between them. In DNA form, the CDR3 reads TGTGCCAGCAGCGTTAGGGGGGGCACCGGGGAGCTGTTTTTT. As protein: CASSVRGGTGELFF.

This CDR3 is CATRPGDNEQFF. The CDR3 nucleotides read TGTGCCACCAGACCGGGAGACAATGAGCAGTTCTTC. The chain joins TRBV2 to TRBJ2-1, with D possibly matching TRBD2 (6 bases). V lost 10 bases to trimming and J lost 5 bases, with 12 bases between them. The CDR3 covers 12 residues. Germline-derived CDR1 and CDR2 are SNHLY and FYNNEI.

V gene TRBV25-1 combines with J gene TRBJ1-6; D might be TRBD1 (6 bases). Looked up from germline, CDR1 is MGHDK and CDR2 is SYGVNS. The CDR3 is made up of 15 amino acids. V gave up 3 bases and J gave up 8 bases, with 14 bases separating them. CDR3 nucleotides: TGTGCCAGCAGTGAGTCTTACAGGGCCCATTCACCCCTCCACTTT. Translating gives CASSESYRAHSPLHF.

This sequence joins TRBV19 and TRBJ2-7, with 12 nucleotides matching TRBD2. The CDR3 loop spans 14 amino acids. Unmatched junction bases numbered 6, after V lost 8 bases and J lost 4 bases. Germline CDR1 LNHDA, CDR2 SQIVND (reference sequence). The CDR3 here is CASATSGGPYEQYF. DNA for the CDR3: TGTGCCAGTGCGACTAGCGGGGGACCATACGAGCAGTACTTC.

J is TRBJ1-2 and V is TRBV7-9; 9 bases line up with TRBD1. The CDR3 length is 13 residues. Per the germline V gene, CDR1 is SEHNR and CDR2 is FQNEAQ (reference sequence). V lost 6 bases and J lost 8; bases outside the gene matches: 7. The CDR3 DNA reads TGTGCCAGCAGATTACAGGGGGCGCGGGGCTACACCTTC. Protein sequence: CASRLQGARGYTF.

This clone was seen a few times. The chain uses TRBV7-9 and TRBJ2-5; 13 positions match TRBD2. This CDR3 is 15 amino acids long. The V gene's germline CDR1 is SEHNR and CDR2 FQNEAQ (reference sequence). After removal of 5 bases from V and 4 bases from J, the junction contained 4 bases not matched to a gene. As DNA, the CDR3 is TGTGCCAGCAGCATGGGACTAGCGGGGTTAGAGACCCAGTACTTC. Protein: CASSMGLAGLETQYF.

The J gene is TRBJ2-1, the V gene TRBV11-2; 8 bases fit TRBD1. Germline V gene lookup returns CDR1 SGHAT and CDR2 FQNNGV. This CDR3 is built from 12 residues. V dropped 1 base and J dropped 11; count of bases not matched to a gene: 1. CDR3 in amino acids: CASSLGTGKQFF. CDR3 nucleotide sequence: TGTGCCAGCAGCTTAGGGACAGGGAAGCAGTTCTTC.

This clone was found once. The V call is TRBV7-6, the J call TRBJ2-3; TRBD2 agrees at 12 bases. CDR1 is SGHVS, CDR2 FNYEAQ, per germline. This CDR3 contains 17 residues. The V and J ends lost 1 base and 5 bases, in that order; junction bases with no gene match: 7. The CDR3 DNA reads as TGTGCCAGCAGCTTAGGCCTAGCGGGGGGGCGAGTAGATACGCAGTATTTT. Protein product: CASSLGLAGGRVDTQYF. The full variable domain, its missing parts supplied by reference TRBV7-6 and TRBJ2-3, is GAGVSQSPRYKVTKRGQDVALRCDPISGHVSLYWYRQALGQGPEFLTYFNYEAQQDKSGLPNDRFSAERPEGSISTLTIQRTEQRDSAMYRCASSLGLAGGRVDTQYFGPGTRLTVL.

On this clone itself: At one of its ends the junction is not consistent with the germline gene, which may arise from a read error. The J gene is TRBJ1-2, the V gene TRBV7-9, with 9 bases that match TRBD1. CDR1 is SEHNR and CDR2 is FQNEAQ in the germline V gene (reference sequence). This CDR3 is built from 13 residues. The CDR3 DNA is TGTTCCAGCAGCTTAGCGGGACAGGGCGGCTACACCTTC. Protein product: CSSSLAGQGGYTF.

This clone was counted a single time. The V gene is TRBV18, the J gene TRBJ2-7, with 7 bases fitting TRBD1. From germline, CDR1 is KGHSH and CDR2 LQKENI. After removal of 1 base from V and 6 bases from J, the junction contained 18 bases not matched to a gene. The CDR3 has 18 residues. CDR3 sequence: CASSPLRGGQGALVEQYF. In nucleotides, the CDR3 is TGTGCCAGCTCACCACTCAGAGGGGGCCAGGGTGCTTTGGTCGAGCAGTACTTC.

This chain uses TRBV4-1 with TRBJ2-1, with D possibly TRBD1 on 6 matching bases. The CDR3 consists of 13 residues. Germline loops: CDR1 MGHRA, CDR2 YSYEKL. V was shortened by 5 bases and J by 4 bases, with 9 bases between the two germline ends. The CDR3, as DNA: TGCGCCAGCAGCTTTGACAGGTACAATGAGCAGTTCTTC. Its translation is CASSFDRYNEQFF.

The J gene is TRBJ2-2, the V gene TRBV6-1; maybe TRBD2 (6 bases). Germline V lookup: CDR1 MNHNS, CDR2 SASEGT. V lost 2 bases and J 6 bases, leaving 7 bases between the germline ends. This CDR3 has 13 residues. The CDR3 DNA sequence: TGTGCCAGCAGTGAAAGGGAGGCCGGGGAGCTGTTTTTT. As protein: CASSEREAGELFF.